One and the same sample provided the 4 T cell receptor beta chains below, sequenced in a study of T cell changes during pregnancy in multiple sclerosis (dated by TCRdb to the late 2010s). The receptor library was made with the immunoSEQ multiplex PCR assay. Sourced from immuneACCESS, this table was stored by TCRdb with only in-frame sequences that have V and J called. A share of the clones is absent; for the studies checked, an unresolved V gene accounts for under half, and the remainder has no known explanation. The sample table records roughly 41,000 clones; approximately 94% of these occur just once. The ten most abundant clones make up about 1.8% of the sample. Source: peripheral blood, taken in the third trimester of pregnancy. The origin of the receptors is a female donor with multiple sclerosis, enrolled in a pregnancy study.

This rearrangement joins TRBV6-1 to TRBJ2-4; unclear D gene. V lost 0 bases and J 6 bases, leaving 12 bases between the germline ends. The CDR3 consists of 15 residues. The germline CDR1 and CDR2 sequences are MNHNS and SASEGT. CDR3 in DNA: TGTGCCAGCAGTGAAGCGAAACTCCCGATAAACATTCAGTACTTC. This gives the protein CASSEAKLPINIQYF.

The chain links TRBV18 to TRBJ2-1, with D perhaps matching TRBD2 (6 bases). Trimming pared 4 bases from V and 6 bases from J, leaving 25 bases between. The germline gives CDR1 KGHSH, CDR2 LQKENI. This CDR3 spans 18 amino acids. CDR3 nucleotide sequence: TGTGCCAGCTCACAAACCGAGGCCCGGTTAGCGCGGGGCAATGAGCAGTTCTTC. This gives the protein CASSQTEARLARGNEQFF.

The V call is TRBV2, the J call TRBJ2-1, with D perhaps matching TRBD2 (6 bases). V gave up 7 bases and J gave up 0 bases, with 13 bases separating them. This CDR3 region has 15 residues. The V gene's germline CDR1 is SNHLY and CDR2 FYNNEI. The CDR3 is CASTGWGVSYNEQFF. In nucleotides, the CDR3 is TGTGCCAGCACCGGTTGGGGGGTCTCCTACAATGAGCAGTTCTTC.

The chain has TRBV19 and TRBJ2-6; perhaps TRBD2 as D (6 bases). Trimming took off 5 bases at V and 4 bases at J, with 15 bases between the two ends. Germline V CDR1 and CDR2: LNHDA, SQIVND (reference sequence). CDR3 length equals 16 residues. Here the CDR3 DNA reads TGTGCCAGTAGTCCGTGGAGGGTGGCCGGGGCCAACGTCCTGACTTTC. Its protein product is CASSPWRVAGANVLTF.